This is a list of T cell receptor beta chains from one sample in a study of cytomegalovirus exposure and HLA in healthy donors. Sequenced by immunoSEQ multiplex PCR; TCRdb stores in-frame clones only, minus some. The table shows approximately 240,000 clones, with roughly 90% occurring only once. Sequenced input: PBMCs. The receptors shown here come from a woman aged 18-29 years in good health and CMV-seronegative. The CDR3 runs from the conserved cysteine through the conserved F or W. Each record gives: V gene, CDR3 protein.

TRBV2,CASSDEAGELFF
TRBV6-5,CASRPDRGLSHTIYF
TRBV6-5,CASSSHRLAEGFF
TRBV5-1,CASSLASGQGFEQYF
TRBV5-4,CASSLMGGVTDTQYF
TRBV7-2,CASSLEGGGAYEQYF
TRBV29-1,CSARGASGANVLTF
TRBV9,CASSGLLAGGRNEQFF
TRBV27,CASSLVPKGQGIINYGYTF
TRBV15,CATSRAEDPYEQYF
TRBV7-9,CASSLRVDRPEGNTIYF
TRBV15,CATSVVYNEQYF
TRBV5-1,CASTGTGGDETQYF
TRBV11-2,CASSPPRANYGYTF
TRBV7-8,CASSLGTGPDLRATQYF
TRBV5-1,CASSMGQGSTDTQYF
TRBV18,CASSPESPLSPYEQYF
TRBV6-1,CASSDGTGLTGELFF
TRBV2,CASSEQQETQYF
TRBV19,CASSANLDFNYGYTF
TRBV18,CASFPSPSTDTQYF
TRBV5-8,CASSPQGPQHF
TRBV4-1,CASSQDFGGHLTKNIQYF
TRBV7-2,CASSLGAGGNSPLHF
TRBV4-1,CASSHHRAGDYEQYF
TRBV11-2,CASSSAGGVDTQYF
TRBV10-3,CAISESPSGGRNEQFF
TRBV7-6,CASSSRRGGNYEQYF
TRBV27,CASRWQGTDTQYF
TRBV6-5,CASRRDSLMNTEAFF
TRBV13,CASSWLLAGGSYEQYF
TRBV5-4,CASTWTGTGTDGYTF
TRBV30,CAWKWGRGLIGYTF
TRBV6-6,CASGRVLGNQPQHF
TRBV28,CASSPFYLSIIRGNTEAFF
TRBV4-1,CASSQVQGAWQPQHF
TRBV29-1,CSVDDRGEGYGYTF
TRBV11-3,CASSLGWPAKNIQYF
TRBV6-5,CASSWTGSYGYTF
TRBV19,CASSKPDRGRDQPQHF
TRBV19,CASSLRAREKDVYEQYF
TRBV30,CAWSVRDIVPYEQYF
TRBV27,CASRAERELINEQFF
TRBV5-4,CASSPYRQELFYEQYF
TRBV4-1,CASSHEIRTSERPTGTQYF
TRBV4-2,CASSQDLTGGYGYTF
TRBV7-2,CASSSRILDNEQFF
TRBV11-2,CASSLAGGRASYNEQFF
TRBV9,CASSVDRDSEKLFF
TRBV29-1,CSVTTRVMTGGYTF
TRBV6-5,CASSPGGWEAFF
TRBV15,CATSRDRVGEQFF
TRBV5-4,CASSAGLAGGAKNIQYF
TRBV5-4,CASSPGTYRNYGYTF
TRBV28,CASSFFQGAGNQPQHF
TRBV5-1,CASQDRGGETQYF
TRBV2,CASSSGGAYEQYF
TRBV2,CASSEAGGGYGYTF
TRBV6-5,CASSYTRTGNYGYTF
TRBV29-1,CSVEGIQGVYTEAFF